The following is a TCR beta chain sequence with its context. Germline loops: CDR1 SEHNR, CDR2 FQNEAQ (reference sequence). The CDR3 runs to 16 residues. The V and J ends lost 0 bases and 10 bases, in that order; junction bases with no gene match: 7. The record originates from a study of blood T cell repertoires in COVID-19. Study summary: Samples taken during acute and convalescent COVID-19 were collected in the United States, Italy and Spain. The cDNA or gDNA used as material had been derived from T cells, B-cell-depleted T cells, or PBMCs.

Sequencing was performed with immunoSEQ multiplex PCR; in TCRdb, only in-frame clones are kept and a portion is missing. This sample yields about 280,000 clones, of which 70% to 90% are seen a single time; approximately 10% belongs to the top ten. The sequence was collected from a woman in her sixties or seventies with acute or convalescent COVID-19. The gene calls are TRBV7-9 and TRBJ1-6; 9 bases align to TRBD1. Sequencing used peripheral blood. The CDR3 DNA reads TGTGCCAGCAGCTTAGCGGGACAGGGTCAATGGTCACCCCTCCACTTT. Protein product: CASSLAGQGQWSPLHF. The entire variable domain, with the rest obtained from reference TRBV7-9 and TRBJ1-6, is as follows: DTGVSQNPRHKITKRGQNVTFRCDPISEHNRLYWYRQTLGQGPEFLTYFQNEAQLEKSRLLSDRFSAERPKGSFSTLEIQRTEQGDSAMYLCASSLAGQGQWSPLHFGNGTRLTVT.